The clone carrying this T cell receptor (beta chain) turned up a few times. CDR3 length equals 15 residues. With V trimmed by 1 base and J by 6 bases, 5 bases remained unmatched. Germline CDR1 LGHNT, CDR2 FRNRAP. This entry belongs to a study of spatial heterogeneity in lung cancer. Study at large: The donor group consisted of around 66 patients who had untreated, early-stage non-small cell lung cancer.

Regarding time point: blood at routine non-recurrence follow-up after resection. Unsorted samples of tumor, nontumor lung or frozen PBMC had their whole RNA sequenced. TCRdb itself ran the 5' RACE reads through MiXCR, one entry per CDR3 protein. The sample shows about 87,000 distinct CDR3 sequences, approximately 19% of them seen only once. This rearrangement joins TRBV12-5 to TRBJ2-1; TRBD2 aligns across 8 bases. Source: PBMCs, taken at follow-up. The source of this sequence is a male donor with early-stage non-small cell lung cancer. CDR3 coding DNA: TGTGCTAGTGGTTTGGACCGGGAGGGGGTCAATGAGCAGTTCTTC. This sequence encodes CASGLDREGVNEQFF.